These T cell receptor beta chains were read from a single sample in a study of blood T cell repertoires in COVID-19. Produced via immunoSEQ multiplex PCR; TCRdb's table is partial and in-frame only. This sample has some 350,000 clones, with about four fifths found just once. The material sequenced was peripheral blood. These receptor sequences come from a man aged 30-40 years with active or convalescent COVID-19. Both conserved end residues are part of each CDR3. Fields, in order: clone size, J gene, V gene, D gene, CDR3 protein, CDR3 DNA. The D gene is left open where the match is weak. Rows give clone size only sometimes, using once, few, many, or a class for an expanded clone.

NA TRBJ2-6 TRBV29-1 NA CSVGQAGANVLTF TGCAGCGTTGGACAGGCTGGGGCCAACGTCCTGACTTTC
NA TRBJ1-6 TRBV4-2 NA CASSQDRTAYNSPLHF TGTGCCAGCAGCCAGGACCGGACAGCTTATAATTCACCCCTCCACTTT
NA TRBJ1-1 TRBV5-1 TRBD1 CASQRQGLSAIPTNTEAFF TGCGCCAGCCAGAGACAGGGGTTAAGTGCGATCCCGACGAACACTGAAGCTTTCTTT
NA TRBJ1-6 TRBV19 NA CASSIRKGMDSPLHF TGTGCCAGTAGTATCAGGAAGGGGATGGATTCACCCCTCCACTTT
NA TRBJ2-5 TRBV7-9 NA CASSWGEDYQETQYF TGTGCCAGCAGCTGGGGGGAGGACTACCAAGAGACCCAGTACTTC
NA TRBJ2-3 TRBV6-1 NA CASSESGGLGSDTQYF TGTGCCAGCAGTGAAAGTGGGGGCTTAGGGTCGGATACGCAGTATTTT
NA TRBJ2-2 TRBV15 NA CATSRDARRGYNGELFF TGTGCCACCAGCAGAGACGCCCGGAGGGGATATAACGGGGAGCTGTTTTTT
NA TRBJ2-2 TRBV3-1/TRBV3-2 NA CASSADSRGRELFF TGTGCCAGCAGCGCGGACAGCCGCGGAAGGGAGCTGTTTTTT
once TRBJ1-1 TRBV28 NA CASSGDTTLFF TGTGCCAGCAGTGGGGACACCACGTTATTCTTT
NA TRBJ2-1 TRBV4-3 TRBD1 CASSRTGQGNWNEQFF TGCGCCAGCAGCCGGACGGGACAGGGTAATTGGAATGAGCAGTTCTTC
NA TRBJ1-3 TRBV9 TRBD1 CASSVADREADTIYF TGTGCCAGCAGCGTAGCCGACAGGGAGGCGGACACCATATATTTT
NA TRBJ2-1 TRBV11-2 TRBD2 CASSPFSGSYNEQFF TGTGCCAGCAGCCCCTTTAGCGGGAGCTACAATGAGCAGTTCTTC
NA TRBJ2-2 TRBV6-5 NA CASSMSAGELFF TGTGCCAGCAGCATGTCAGCCGGGGAGCTGTTTTTT
NA TRBJ2-2 TRBV4-2 TRBD2 CASSQDRGGPTNTGELFF TGTGCCAGCAGCCAAGATCGCGGGGGGCCTACGAACACCGGGGAGCTGTTTTTT
NA TRBJ1-5 TRBV24-1 TRBD1 CATSDSRQGSNQPQHF TGTGCCACCAGTGATTCCCGACAGGGGAGCAATCAGCCCCAGCATTTT
NA TRBJ1-1 TRBV15 NA CATSGLGGNTEAFF TGTGCCACCAGCGGATTAGGGGGAAACACTGAAGCTTTCTTT
few TRBJ1-1 TRBV18 NA CASSLYEDSSEAFF TGTGCCAGCTCACTCTACGAAGATAGCAGTGAAGCTTTCTTT
NA TRBJ2-5 TRBV9 NA CASSVGPGEVWQETQYF TGTGCCAGCAGCGTTGGGCCGGGAGAGGTCTGGCAAGAGACCCAGTACTTC